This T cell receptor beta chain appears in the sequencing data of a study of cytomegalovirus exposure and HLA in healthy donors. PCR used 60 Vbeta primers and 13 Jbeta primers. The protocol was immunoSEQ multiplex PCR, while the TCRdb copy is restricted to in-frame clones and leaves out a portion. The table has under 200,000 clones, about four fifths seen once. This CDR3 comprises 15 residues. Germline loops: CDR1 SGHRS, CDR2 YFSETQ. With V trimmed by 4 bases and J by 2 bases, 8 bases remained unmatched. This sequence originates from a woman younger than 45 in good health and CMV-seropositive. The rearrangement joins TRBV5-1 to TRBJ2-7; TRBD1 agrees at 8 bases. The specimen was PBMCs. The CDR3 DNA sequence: TGCGCCAGCAGCCCGTTTGGGACAGGCCCCTACGAGCAGTACTTC. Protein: CASSPFGTGPYEQYF. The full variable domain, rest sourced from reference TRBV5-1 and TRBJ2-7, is KAGVTQTPRYLIKTRGQQVTLSCSPISGHRSVSWYQQTPGQGLQFLFEYFSETQRNKGNFPGRFSGRQFSNSRSEMNVSTLELGDSALYLCASSPFGTGPYEQYFGPGTRLTVT.